This entry describes one TCR beta chain. Antigen: not known. This entry is derived from a study of T-cell reconstitution after alpha-beta-depleted transplantation in children. Findings of the study overall: Where alpha-beta T cells came from about two months after transplant was reportedly several hundred expanded graft clones. Some patients' high day-60 TCRbeta diversity was traced to surviving recipient T cells and thymic progenitors. T cells produced anew were the main source of T-cell counts and diversity one year after transplant.

A library of TCRbeta sequences, prepared with unique molecular identifiers, was generated. A single record per CDR3 protein comes from TCRdb applying MiXCR to the PCR reads. The table includes 200,000 to 250,000 distinct CDR3 sequences, approximately 11% detected once. Germline loops: CDR1 SGHRS, CDR2 YFSETQ. CDR3 length: 15 amino acids. Trimming at V came to 0 bases and at J to 10 bases, leaving 10 bases not matched to a gene. The receptor was derived from a child under two years old with acute myeloid leukemia, due to receive a stem cell transplant. This sample comprised PBMCs, obtained before TCRalphabeta/CD19-depleted stem cell transplant. This chain connects TRBV5-1 to TRBJ2-1, with 7 bases identical to TRBD2. CDR3 in amino acids: CASSLASGAFSEQFF. The CDR3 coding sequence is TGCGCCAGCAGCTTGGCTAGCGGAGCCTTCAGCGAGCAGTTCTTC.